This passage covers 18 T cell receptor beta chains from one sample sequenced in a study of shared clonotypes between healthy human individuals. TCRdb's copy holds only in-frame clones and misses some; the assay was immunoSEQ multiplex PCR. Counted here are roughly 300,000 clones, roughly 84% occurring once; the ten biggest clones make up 15% to 20%. Material for sequencing was memory CD8+ T cells sorted from blood. Noted subset: CD45RO+ cells pooled with CCR7-negative TemRA cells. The source of these receptors is a man aged 18 to 35 in good health.

This clone was observed a handful of times. The CDR3: CASSFGEGGYSPLHF. The CDR3 nucleotides are TGTGCCAGCAGCTTTGGGGAAGGGGGCTATTCACCCCTCCACTTT. The V call is TRBV13, the J call TRBJ1-6, with TRBD1 matching 7 bases. This CDR3 region has 15 residues. V lost 3 bases and J lost 8; bases outside the gene matches: 7. Germline lookup yields CDR1 PRHDT and CDR2 FYEKMQ (reference sequence).

The chain combines TRBV10-2 with TRBJ1-2; perhaps TRBD1 as D (6 bases). The germline V and J ends were trimmed by 1 base and 4 bases, with 16 bases remaining between them. The V gene's germline CDR1 is WSHSY and CDR2 SAAADI. The CDR3 contains 16 residues. The CDR3 coding sequence is TGCGCCAGCAGTGAGTTCGCGGCAGGGGATTCCTATGGCTACACCTTC. Residues: CASSEFAAGDSYGYTF.

The chain carries TRBV10-3 and TRBJ2-6; D may be TRBD1 (6 bases). CDR1 and CDR2 from the germline V gene are ENHRY and SYGVKD. The CDR3 length is 15 residues. The germline V and J ends were trimmed by 3 bases and 2 bases, with 8 bases remaining between them. CDR3 sequence reads: CAISDYRAGANVLTF. The CDR3 nucleotides are TGTGCCATCAGTGATTACAGGGCTGGGGCCAACGTCCTGACTTTC.

The chain recombines TRBV7-9 with TRBJ2-2; 9 bases align to TRBD1. CDR1 and CDR2 from the germline V gene are SEHNR and FQNEAQ (reference sequence). The CDR3 runs 17 residues. J gave up 0 bases and V 5 bases, and 7 bases lay outside the gene matches. Here the CDR3 DNA reads TGTGCCAGCAGCCCGCGACACAGGGGGCCGAACACCGGGGAGCTGTTTTTT. Protein sequence: CASSPRHRGPNTGELFF.

This clone has at least ten counts. This chain uses TRBV28 with TRBJ1-2; a weak D match, TRBD1 (5 bases). Germline-derived CDR1 and CDR2 are MDHEN and SYDVKM. CDR3 length: 16 residues. The V gene lost 4 bases and the J gene lost 2 bases, with 17 bases spanning the gap. The CDR3 DNA is TGTGCCAGCAGTTCATCAGGGAATGAGGGGAACTATGGCTACACCTTC. Translated: CASSSSGNEGNYGYTF.

The CDR3: CASSTTGDEQYF. Here the CDR3 DNA reads TGTGCCAGCAGCACCACAGGGGACGAGCAGTACTTC. This sequence joins TRBV28 and TRBJ2-7; 7 nucleotides agree with TRBD1. Germline V gene lookup returns CDR1 MDHEN and CDR2 SYDVKM. The CDR3 has 12 residues. J gave up 5 bases and V 6 bases, and 4 bases lay outside the gene matches.

The chain joins TRBV4-3 to TRBJ1-2; 9 bases are shared with TRBD1. CDR3 size: 14 residues. V lost 6 bases to trimming and J lost 6 bases; unmatched junction nucleotides: 8. Germline CDR1 reads LGHNA; CDR2 reads YSLEER. The CDR3 spells CASRFTGGANGYTF. The CDR3 nucleotides read TGCGCCAGCAGGTTTACAGGGGGCGCGAATGGCTACACCTTC.

This chain uses TRBV7-3 with TRBJ2-7; no firm D call. Trimming shortened V by 4 bases and J by 0 bases, and 7 bases separated the two germline ends. Per germline, CDR1 SGHTA and CDR2 FQGTGA. This CDR3 contains 13 residues. CDR3 protein: CASSSRASYEQYF. The CDR3 DNA is TGTGCCAGCAGCTCTAGGGCCTCCTACGAGCAGTACTTC.

V gene TRBV5-6 combines with J gene TRBJ2-3; 8 bases fit TRBD2. The V gene's germline CDR1 is SGHDT and CDR2 YYEEEE. The V segment lost 4 bases and the J segment 0 bases; nucleotides outside the gene matches: 7. The CDR3 loop spans 16 amino acids. The CDR3 is CASSKTSDTSTDTQYF. DNA for the CDR3: TGTGCCAGCAGCAAGACTAGCGATACTAGCACAGATACGCAGTATTTT.

The chain joins TRBV29-1 to TRBJ2-1; no definite D call. Germline V CDR1 and CDR2: SQVTM, ANQGSEA. Trimming removed 5 bases from V and 4 bases from J, with 3 bases in between. CDR3 length equals 10 residues. Here the CDR3 DNA reads TGCAGCGTTTTTTACAATGAGCAGTTCTTC. Protein sequence: CSVFYNEQFF.

The chain has TRBV19 and TRBJ2-3; 7 bases fit TRBD1. Germline V gene data show CDR1 as LNHDA and CDR2 as SQIVND (reference sequence). Losses at the gene ends were 3 bases for V and 0 bases for J; bases not matched to a gene: 3. There are 15 residues in the CDR3. The CDR3 coding sequence is TGTGCCAGTAGTATTGAGGGGGCGAGCACAGATACGCAGTATTTT. Its protein product is CASSIEGASTDTQYF.

In this sample, this clone turned up a few times. The chain has TRBV6-5 and TRBJ1-4, with TRBD1 matching over 7 bases. This CDR3 region has 14 residues. Germline V gives CDR1 MNHEY, CDR2 SVGAGI. Trimming removed 7 bases from V and 8 bases from J; junction bases left unmatched: 10. The CDR3 bases are TGTGCCAGCACCACGACAGGGACGCGGGAAAAACTGTTTTTT. Translation gives CASTTTGTREKLFF.

For the CDR3, the DNA is TGTGCCAGCAGCCTCCGTTTGGGAGGGAGCCAAGAGACCCAGTACTTC. It translates to CASSLRLGGSQETQYF. This chain connects TRBV14 to TRBJ2-5; 7 bases align to TRBD2. After removal of 4 bases from V and 1 base from J, the junction contained 9 bases not matched to a gene. The germline V gene has CDR1 SGHDN and CDR2 FVKESK. CDR3 length: 16 residues.

This sequence joins TRBV5-6 and TRBJ2-3; D remains ambiguous. Trimming took off 7 bases at V and 0 bases at J, with 15 bases between the two ends. The length of the CDR3 is 15 residues. Per germline, CDR1 SGHDT and CDR2 YYEEEE. The CDR3 DNA reads as TGTGCCAGCGGAACTTCTGGGCCTAGCACAGATACGCAGTATTTT. Encoded protein: CASGTSGPSTDTQYF. Supplemented by reference TRBV5-6 and TRBJ2-3, the full variable domain reads DAGVTQSPTHLIKTRGQQVTLRCSPKSGHDTVSWYQQALGQGPQFIFQYYEEEERQRGNFPDRFSGHQFPNYSSELNVNALLLGDSALYLCASGTSGPSTDTQYFGPGTRLTVL.

The CDR3 loop is CAWSSTGSSGNTIYF. The CDR3 bases are TGTGCCTGGAGTTCGACAGGGAGCTCTGGAAACACCATATATTTT. The chain has TRBV30 and TRBJ1-3; 7 positions agree with TRBD1. The J segment lost 0 bases and the V segment lost 2 bases, leaving 4 bases of the junction unmatched. In germline, CDR1 is GTSNPN, CDR2 SVGIG (reference sequence). The CDR3 loop spans 15 amino acids.

The chain carries TRBV28 and TRBJ2-7; possible D gene TRBD1, 6 bases. V was clipped by 5 bases and J by 3 bases, with 20 bases between them. There are 16 residues in the CDR3. The V gene's germline CDR1 is MDHEN and CDR2 SYDVKM. This CDR3 is CASSTPFSDRLYEQYF. CDR3 nucleotides: TGTGCCAGCAGTACCCCCTTCTCGGACAGACTCTACGAGCAGTACTTC.

This chain links TRBV10-2 with TRBJ2-1; 8 bases align to TRBD2. Germline CDR1 WSHSY, CDR2 SAAADI. The CDR3 totals 18 residues. V dropped 0 bases and J dropped 5; count of bases not matched to a gene: 12. The CDR3 region is CASSESPGRALRNNEQFF. As DNA, the CDR3 is TGCGCCAGCAGTGAGTCCCCCGGGAGGGCCCTTAGGAACAATGAGCAGTTCTTC.

This clone was found once. The CDR3 DNA is TGTGCCAGCAGCTTAGTATTATCCAGCACAGATACGCAGTATTTT. Amino acid sequence: CASSLVLSSTDTQYF. The chain has TRBV13 and TRBJ2-3; D gene unclear. Trimming left V 1 base short and J 0 bases short, with 8 bases between. This CDR3 has 15 amino acids. Germline CDR1 reads PRHDT; CDR2 reads FYEKMQ (reference sequence).